Listed below are T cell receptor beta chains from one sample, sequenced in a study of blood T cell repertoires in COVID-19. Produced via immunoSEQ multiplex PCR; TCRdb's table is partial and in-frame only. The table shows approximately 67,000 clones, with roughly 82% occurring only once. Material: peripheral blood. These TCRs come from a man between 60 and 70 years old with acute or convalescent COVID-19. Each CDR3 is given with its conserved first and last residue. A D gene is named only where the DNA matches it firmly. Clone sizes are given selectively: once, few, many, or a class where the clone is expanded.

j_gene: TRBJ1-2; v_gene: TRBV12-3/TRBV12-4; d_gene: .; abundance: many; CDR3nt: TGTGCCAGCAGTCCAGGACAGAACTATGGCTACACCTTC; CDR3aa: CASSPGQNYGYTF
j_gene: TRBJ1-2; v_gene: TRBV4-3; d_gene: .; abundance: few; CDR3nt: TGCGCCAGCAGCCAAGCTGTACAGGTCTATGGCTACACCTTC; CDR3aa: CASSQAVQVYGYTF
j_gene: TRBJ1-6; v_gene: TRBV3-1/TRBV3-2; d_gene: .; abundance: .; CDR3nt: TGTGCCAGCAGCGTCGACAGAAACTATAATTCACCCCTCCACTTT; CDR3aa: CASSVDRNYNSPLHF
j_gene: TRBJ1-5; v_gene: TRBV15; d_gene: .; abundance: .; CDR3nt: TGTGCCACCAGCAGGAAGGGGTCAGGGGCAAATCAGCCCCAGCATTTT; CDR3aa: CATSRKGSGANQPQHF
j_gene: TRBJ1-3; v_gene: TRBV5-4; d_gene: .; abundance: .; CDR3nt: TGTGCCAGCAGACCGGACGGCGGGTCAGGAAACACCATATATTTT; CDR3aa: CASRPDGGSGNTIYF
j_gene: TRBJ1-3; v_gene: TRBV30; d_gene: .; abundance: .; CDR3nt: TGTGCCTGGAGTGGCAGGGACTCTGGAAACACCATATATTTT; CDR3aa: CAWSGRDSGNTIYF
j_gene: TRBJ1-1; v_gene: TRBV19; d_gene: .; abundance: once; CDR3nt: TGTGCCAGTAGTTCCCGAGATAGATTGAACACTGAAGCTTTCTTT; CDR3aa: CASSSRDRLNTEAFF
j_gene: TRBJ1-1; v_gene: TRBV13; d_gene: TRBD1; abundance: .; CDR3nt: TGTGCCAGCAGCTTCACGGAGTTTGGTGCCTACGAGCCGAAGGGGGCTGGCACTGAAGCTTTCTTT; CDR3aa: CASSFTEFGAYEPKGAGTEAFF
j_gene: TRBJ2-2; v_gene: TRBV5-4; d_gene: .; abundance: .; CDR3nt: TGTGCCAGCAGCTTGGGGTCTAAGAACACCGGGGAGCTGTTTTTT; CDR3aa: CASSLGSKNTGELFF
j_gene: TRBJ1-2; v_gene: TRBV27; d_gene: .; abundance: once; CDR3nt: TGTGCCAGCAGTTTAGAGGGTGACTATGGCTACACCTTC; CDR3aa: CASSLEGDYGYTF
j_gene: TRBJ2-2; v_gene: TRBV7-2; d_gene: .; abundance: .; CDR3nt: TGTGCCAGCAGCTTAGACAGGCGATACACCGGGGAGCTGTTTTTT; CDR3aa: CASSLDRRYTGELFF
j_gene: TRBJ2-6; v_gene: TRBV2; d_gene: TRBD1; abundance: .; CDR3nt: TGTGCCAGCGGGACAGGGGTCTTCTCTGGGGCCAACGTCCTGACTTTC; CDR3aa: CASGTGVFSGANVLTF
j_gene: TRBJ1-3; v_gene: TRBV7-2; d_gene: TRBD1; abundance: .; CDR3nt: TGTGCCAGCAGCTCCGGAGGGGGCGGCTCTGGAAACACCATATATTTT; CDR3aa: CASSSGGGGSGNTIYF
j_gene: TRBJ2-7; v_gene: TRBV6-5; d_gene: .; abundance: .; CDR3nt: TGTGCCAGTTCCTTAGAGAGCTCCTACGAGCAGTACTTC; CDR3aa: CASSLESSYEQYF
j_gene: TRBJ2-2; v_gene: TRBV7-6; d_gene: TRBD2; abundance: .; CDR3nt: TGTGCCAGCAGCCCCGGGACTACCGAGGGCGGGGAGCTGTTTTTT; CDR3aa: CASSPGTTEGGELFF
j_gene: TRBJ2-5; v_gene: TRBV6-6; d_gene: TRBD2; abundance: once; CDR3nt: TGTGCCAGCCGCGCAGCCGGGGGGGAGACCCAGTACTTC; CDR3aa: CASRAAGGETQYF
j_gene: TRBJ2-5; v_gene: TRBV7-2; d_gene: TRBD2; abundance: .; CDR3nt: TGTGCCAGCAGCTTAGGAGTAGCGGGGGGGCAAGAGACCCAGTACTTC; CDR3aa: CASSLGVAGGQETQYF
j_gene: TRBJ2-1; v_gene: TRBV11-3; d_gene: TRBD1; abundance: .; CDR3nt: TGTGCCAGCAGTCACCTAGGGACAGGGGGGAACAATGAGCAGTTCTTC; CDR3aa: CASSHLGTGGNNEQFF
j_gene: TRBJ2-2; v_gene: TRBV5-1; d_gene: TRBD2; abundance: few; CDR3nt: TGCGCCAGCAGCTCGGGACTAGCGAACACCGGGGAGCTGTTTTTT; CDR3aa: CASSSGLANTGELFF
j_gene: TRBJ1-1; v_gene: TRBV18; d_gene: TRBD1; abundance: few; CDR3nt: TGTGCCAGCTCAACGACAGGGTTGAACACTGAAGCTTTCTTT; CDR3aa: CASSTTGLNTEAFF
j_gene: TRBJ2-5; v_gene: TRBV3-1/TRBV3-2; d_gene: TRBD1; abundance: once; CDR3nt: TGTGCCAGCAGCCAAGATCCGACAGGGTGGTCGAGAGAGACCCAGTACTTC; CDR3aa: CASSQDPTGWSRETQYF
j_gene: TRBJ1-3; v_gene: TRBV11-2; d_gene: TRBD1; abundance: once; CDR3nt: TGTGCCAGCAGCAAAATACAGGGGGCAGGCGGAAACACCATATATTTT; CDR3aa: CASSKIQGAGGNTIYF
j_gene: TRBJ1-3; v_gene: TRBV3-1/TRBV3-2; d_gene: .; abundance: few; CDR3nt: TGTGCCAGCAGCTATCTCGGGGCCCAGGGGAGTGGAAACACCATATATTTT; CDR3aa: CASSYLGAQGSGNTIYF
j_gene: TRBJ2-5; v_gene: TRBV4-3; d_gene: TRBD2; abundance: .; CDR3nt: TGCGCCAGCAGCCAAGCCTTGCGGGGGACTTTTGAGACCCAGTACTTC; CDR3aa: CASSQALRGTFETQYF
j_gene: TRBJ2-3; v_gene: TRBV7-8; d_gene: .; abundance: .; CDR3nt: TGTGCCAGCAGCTTGGTGCCTGGGACTAGCACAGATACGCAGTATTTT; CDR3aa: CASSLVPGTSTDTQYF
j_gene: TRBJ1-6; v_gene: TRBV4-3; d_gene: .; abundance: few; CDR3nt: TGCGCCAGCAGCCATGAATTGGCAAGTTATTCACCCCTCCACTTT; CDR3aa: CASSHELASYSPLHF
j_gene: TRBJ2-5; v_gene: TRBV6-2/TRBV6-3; d_gene: TRBD1; abundance: .; CDR3nt: TGTGCCAGCAGTTACTCGGGACAGGGGGCCGGGACCCAGTACTTC; CDR3aa: CASSYSGQGAGTQYF
j_gene: TRBJ1-2; v_gene: TRBV7-2; d_gene: .; abundance: once; CDR3nt: TGTGCCAGCAGCTTAGCGCTATTACAGGGTGAGAGCTACACCTTC; CDR3aa: CASSLALLQGESYTF
j_gene: TRBJ1-2; v_gene: TRBV9; d_gene: .; abundance: .; CDR3nt: TGTGCCAGCAGCCCGGACACCTATGGCTACACCTTC; CDR3aa: CASSPDTYGYTF
j_gene: TRBJ2-3; v_gene: TRBV24-1; d_gene: TRBD1; abundance: .; CDR3nt: TGTGCCACCAGTGATTCCGGACAGGGGCACACAGATACGCAGTATTTT; CDR3aa: CATSDSGQGHTDTQYF
j_gene: TRBJ1-2; v_gene: TRBV30; d_gene: TRBD1; abundance: .; CDR3nt: TGTGCCTGGGGGGCGGACAGGGGGCATTATGGCTACACCTTC; CDR3aa: CAWGADRGHYGYTF
j_gene: TRBJ2-1; v_gene: TRBV7-8; d_gene: .; abundance: .; CDR3nt: TGTGCCAGCAGCAAAGGGCAGGGGACCTACAATGAGCAGTTCTTC; CDR3aa: CASSKGQGTYNEQFF
j_gene: TRBJ1-6; v_gene: TRBV6-2/TRBV6-3; d_gene: .; abundance: .; CDR3nt: TGTGCCAGCAGTCAGGGGATGAATTCACCCCTCCACTTT; CDR3aa: CASSQGMNSPLHF
j_gene: TRBJ2-3; v_gene: TRBV5-6; d_gene: .; abundance: .; CDR3nt: TGTGCCAGCAGGCTGACTAGCACAGATACGCAGTATTTT; CDR3aa: CASRLTSTDTQYF
j_gene: TRBJ2-3; v_gene: TRBV5-5; d_gene: .; abundance: .; CDR3nt: TGTGCCAGCAGCTTGGTAGGCAGGGCTTACACAGATACGCAGTATTTT; CDR3aa: CASSLVGRAYTDTQYF
j_gene: TRBJ1-3; v_gene: TRBV4-3; d_gene: .; abundance: .; CDR3nt: TGCGCCAGCAGCCGCGATCACGCCTCTGGAAACACCATATATTTT; CDR3aa: CASSRDHASGNTIYF
j_gene: TRBJ1-1; v_gene: TRBV6-5; d_gene: .; abundance: .; CDR3nt: TGTGCCAGCATAACAGGACTGAACACTGAAGCTTTCTTT; CDR3aa: CASITGLNTEAFF
j_gene: TRBJ1-2; v_gene: TRBV6-1; d_gene: .; abundance: .; CDR3nt: TGTGCCAGCAGCCCCTCAGGGGATGGCTACACCTTC; CDR3aa: CASSPSGDGYTF
j_gene: TRBJ1-5; v_gene: TRBV5-5; d_gene: TRBD1; abundance: many; CDR3nt: TGTGCCAGCAGCCCCTCCGCTGGGACAGGGAATGATCAGCCCCAGCATTTT; CDR3aa: CASSPSAGTGNDQPQHF
j_gene: TRBJ1-5; v_gene: TRBV18; d_gene: .; abundance: .; CDR3nt: TGTGCCAGCTCCGAGACTGTTGACCAGCCCCAGCATTTT; CDR3aa: CASSETVDQPQHF
j_gene: TRBJ2-7; v_gene: TRBV10-1; d_gene: TRBD1; abundance: .; CDR3nt: TGCGCCAGCAGTGACGGTGGGACAGGGTCTGGCTACGAGCAGTACTTC; CDR3aa: CASSDGGTGSGYEQYF
j_gene: TRBJ1-2; v_gene: TRBV9; d_gene: .; abundance: .; CDR3nt: TGTGCCAGCAGCGTAGGACAGTTCTATGGCTACACCTTC; CDR3aa: CASSVGQFYGYTF
j_gene: TRBJ2-5; v_gene: TRBV5-1; d_gene: .; abundance: .; CDR3nt: TGCGCCAGCAGCTCAAAAGGAGGGGTCGTGGAGACCCAGTACTTC; CDR3aa: CASSSKGGVVETQYF
j_gene: TRBJ1-1; v_gene: TRBV5-1; d_gene: TRBD1; abundance: .; CDR3nt: TGCGCCAGCAGCTTCCTCGGACAGGGGGCTGGGGCTTTCTTT; CDR3aa: CASSFLGQGAGAFF
j_gene: TRBJ2-2; v_gene: TRBV5-1; d_gene: .; abundance: .; CDR3nt: TGCGCCAGCAGCTTGGCCCCACTCTTAAAGCGAACGAACACCGGGGAGCTGTTTTTT; CDR3aa: CASSLAPLLKRTNTGELFF